This is a list of T cell receptor beta chains from one sample in a study of OX40 agonist ivuxolimab in advanced cancers. Profiling relied on immunoSEQ multiplex PCR, and the TCRdb table lists in-frame clones only, not all of them. The sample carries 74,000 or so clones, roughly 85% recorded once. The sequencing used CD4+ or CD8+ T cells sorted from blood, collected in a trial of the OX40 agonist ivuxolimab. These receptors all stem from an adult with an advanced solid tumor such as melanoma, head and neck, liver or kidney cancer. Each CDR3 is given with its conserved first and last residue. A D gene is named only where the DNA matches it firmly. Where a row states a size, it is once, few, many or the class of an expanded clone; other rows omit it.

TRBV10-3	TRBD1	TRBJ1-3	.	CAIRSGGSDGNTIYF	TGTGCCATCAGGTCAGGGGGATCGGATGGAAACACCATATATTTT
TRBV28	TRBD2	TRBJ2-7	.	CASSFGSSTSGRPRDF	TGTGCCAGCAGTTTTGGTTCCTCGACTAGCGGGAGACCCAGGGACTTC
TRBV5-6	TRBD1	TRBJ2-7	.	CASSARQGDEQYF	TGTGCCAGCAGCGCAAGACAGGGTGACGAGCAGTACTTC
TRBV10-1	TRBD2	TRBJ2-7	.	CASNLSALSGRTEEQYF	TGCGCCAGCAATTTGTCGGCCCTTAGCGGGAGAACTGAAGAGCAGTACTTC
TRBV10-3	.	TRBJ2-7	.	CAIKGYSYEQYF	TGTGCCATCAAAGGATATTCCTACGAGCAGTACTTC
TRBV2	TRBD1	TRBJ2-7	few	CASSEGLGTGLYEQYF	TGTGCCAGCAGTGAAGGATTAGGGACAGGACTCTACGAGCAGTACTTC
TRBV29-1	.	TRBJ1-4	once	CSVSRGANEKLFF	TGCAGCGTGTCACGAGGAGCTAATGAAAAACTGTTTTTT
TRBV29-1	.	TRBJ2-3	.	CSVPGTSSTDTQYF	TGCAGCGTCCCCGGGACAAGTAGCACAGATACGCAGTATTTT
TRBV11-2	.	TRBJ1-6	.	CASSPLGGRSPLHF	TGTGCCAGCAGCCCCCTGGGGGGGAGATCACCCCTCCACTTT
TRBV19	.	TRBJ1-4	.	CASSGFEEKLFF	TGTGCCAGCAGTGGGTTTGAGGAAAAACTGTTTTTT
TRBV19	.	TRBJ1-2	.	CASSTNSFSNYGYTF	TGTGCCAGTAGTACGAACAGCTTTTCTAACTATGGCTACACCTTC
TRBV29-1	.	TRBJ2-7	once	CSVASWNTAYEQYF	TGCAGCGTCGCCTCGTGGAACACTGCCTACGAGCAGTACTTC
TRBV2	.	TRBJ2-7	.	CASRKTGIAYEQYF	TGTGCCAGCAGGAAGACTGGGATCGCCTACGAGCAGTACTTC
TRBV19	.	TRBJ2-5	.	CASSQGNRQETQYF	TGTGCCAGTAGTCAAGGGAACCGCCAAGAGACCCAGTACTTC
TRBV28	.	TRBJ2-5	.	CASSFRTPKGQETQYF	TGTGCCAGCAGTTTTCGAACTCCCAAAGGGCAAGAGACCCAGTACTTC
TRBV2	.	TRBJ1-5	.	CASSEARGAGQPQHF	TGTGCCAGCAGTGAAGCGAGGGGAGCTGGCCAGCCCCAGCATTTT
TRBV6-4	.	TRBJ2-3	once	CASSEGFTDTQYF	TGTGCCAGCAGTGAGGGATTCACAGATACGCAGTATTTT
TRBV28	TRBD2	TRBJ2-7	.	CASSQSGRVRYEQYF	TGTGCCAGCAGTCAGAGCGGGAGGGTAAGGTACGAGCAGTACTTC
TRBV19	.	TRBJ2-3	.	CASSPDLGSDTQYF	TGTGCCAGTAGTCCAGACCTTGGTTCAGATACGCAGTATTTT
TRBV6-1	.	TRBJ2-1	once	CASSERPNEQFF	TGTGCCAGCAGTGAAAGGCCCAATGAGCAGTTCTTC